This T cell receptor beta chain was captured in a study of PD-1 blockade in classical Hodgkin lymphoma. General study findings and limits: Reports described newly diagnosed patients as having lower baseline TCR diversity than healthy donors.

As for this clone: Its antigen is unknown.

Each patient relapsed following autologous stem cell transplantation, and prior brentuximab vedotin exposure differed. Patients reached a best response of complete response, partial response or progressive disease. Some clones are missing from TCRdb's copy, which holds only in-frame ones; the method was immunoSEQ multiplex PCR. This sample has about 98,000 clones; roughly 81% occur once, and the top ten carry 15% to 20%. Material: peripheral blood mononuclear cells (PBMCs), obtained before the second cycle of nivolumab. The TCR originated in a human donor with classical Hodgkin lymphoma.

The CDR3 region has the DNA TGCGCCAGCAGCTTAAGTCACGGCAGCTCTGGGGCCAACGTCCTGACTTTC. It codes for CASSLSHGSSGANVLTF. The gene calls are TRBV5-1 and TRBJ2-6; D is unclear. Germline V gene data show CDR1 as SGHRS and CDR2 as YFSETQ. Trimming took 2 bases from V and 0 from J, leaving 12 bases between them. This CDR3 region has 17 residues.